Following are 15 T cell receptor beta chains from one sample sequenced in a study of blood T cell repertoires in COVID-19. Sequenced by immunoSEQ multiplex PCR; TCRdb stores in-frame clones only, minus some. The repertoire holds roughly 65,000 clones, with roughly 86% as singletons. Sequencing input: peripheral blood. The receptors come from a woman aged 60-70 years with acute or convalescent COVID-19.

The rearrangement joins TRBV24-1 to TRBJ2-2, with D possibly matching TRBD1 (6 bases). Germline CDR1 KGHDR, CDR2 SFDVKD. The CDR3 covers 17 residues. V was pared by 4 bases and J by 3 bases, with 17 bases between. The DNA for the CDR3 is TGTGCCACCAGTGAAATCTCACAGGGACGAGACACCGGGGAGCTGTTTTTT. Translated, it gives CATSEISQGRDTGELFF.

DNA for the CDR3: TGTGCCAGCAGATCCTTGACTGAAGCTTTCTTT. Its protein product is CASRSLTEAFF. The chain links TRBV6-5 to TRBJ1-1, with D unresolved. Germline lookup yields CDR1 MNHEY and CDR2 SVGAGI. Trimming took off 6 bases at V and 5 bases at J, with 7 bases between the two ends. This CDR3 is 11 amino acids long.

The CDR3: CSASPPGGNTEAFF. CDR3 sequence (DNA): TGCAGTGCTAGTCCTCCAGGGGGCAACACTGAAGCTTTCTTT. The chain links TRBV20-1 to TRBJ1-1; TRBD1 matches at 8 bases. V lost 3 bases to trimming and J lost 2 bases; unmatched junction nucleotides: 5. This CDR3 has 14 amino acids. CDR1 is DFQATT, CDR2 SNEGSKA, per germline (reference sequence).

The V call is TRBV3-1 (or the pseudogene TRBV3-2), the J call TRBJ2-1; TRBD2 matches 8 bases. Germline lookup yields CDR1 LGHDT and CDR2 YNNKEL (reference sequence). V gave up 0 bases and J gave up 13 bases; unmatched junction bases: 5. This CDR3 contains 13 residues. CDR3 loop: CASSQDLGLAQFF. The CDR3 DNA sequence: TGTGCCAGCAGCCAAGATCTAGGACTAGCACAGTTCTTC.

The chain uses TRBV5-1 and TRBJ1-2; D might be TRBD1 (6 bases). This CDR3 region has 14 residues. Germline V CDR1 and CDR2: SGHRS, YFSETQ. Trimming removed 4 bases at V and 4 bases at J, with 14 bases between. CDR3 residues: CASSAQGRPYGYTF. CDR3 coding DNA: TGCGCCAGCAGCGCACAGGGACGTCCCTATGGCTACACCTTC. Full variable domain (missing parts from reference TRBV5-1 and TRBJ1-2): KAGVTQTPRYLIKTRGQQVTLSCSPISGHRSVSWYQQTPGQGLQFLFEYFSETQRNKGNFPGRFSGRQFSNSRSEMNVSTLELGDSALYLCASSAQGRPYGYTFGSGTRLTVV.

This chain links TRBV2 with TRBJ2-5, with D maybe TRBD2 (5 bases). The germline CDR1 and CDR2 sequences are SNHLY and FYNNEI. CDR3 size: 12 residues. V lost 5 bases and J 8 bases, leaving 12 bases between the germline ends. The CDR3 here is CASSRTDHTQYF. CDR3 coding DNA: TGTGCCAGCAGTAGGACTGATCATACCCAGTACTTC.

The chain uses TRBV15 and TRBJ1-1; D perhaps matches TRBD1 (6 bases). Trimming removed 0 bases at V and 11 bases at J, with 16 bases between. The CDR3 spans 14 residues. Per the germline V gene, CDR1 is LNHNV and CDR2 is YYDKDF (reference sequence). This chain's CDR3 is CATSRDLAGVMAFF. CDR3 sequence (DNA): TGTGCCACCAGCAGAGATTTGGCAGGGGTGATGGCTTTCTTT. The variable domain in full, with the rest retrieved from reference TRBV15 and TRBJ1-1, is DAMVIQNPRYQVTQFGKPVTLSCSQTLNHNVMYWYQQKSSQAPKLLFHYYDKDFNNEADTPDNFQSRRPNTSFCFLDIRSPGLGDTAMYLCATSRDLAGVMAFFGQGTRLTVV.

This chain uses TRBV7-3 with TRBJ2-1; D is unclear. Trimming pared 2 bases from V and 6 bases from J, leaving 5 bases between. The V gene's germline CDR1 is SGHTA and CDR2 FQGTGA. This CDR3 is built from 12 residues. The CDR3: CASSLDFNEQFF. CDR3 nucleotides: TGTGCCAGCAGCTTAGACTTCAATGAGCAGTTCTTC. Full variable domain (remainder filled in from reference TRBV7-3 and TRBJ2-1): GAGVSQTPSNKVTEKGKYVELRCDPISGHTALYWYRQSLGQGPEFLIYFQGTGAADDSGLPNDRFFAVRPEGSVSTLKIQRTERGDSAVYLCASSLDFNEQFFGPGTRLTVL.

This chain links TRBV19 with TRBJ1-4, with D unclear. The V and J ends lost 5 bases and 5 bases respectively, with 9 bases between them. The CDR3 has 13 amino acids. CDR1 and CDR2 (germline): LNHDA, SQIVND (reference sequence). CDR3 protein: CASSPDWNEKLFF. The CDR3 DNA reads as TGTGCCAGTAGTCCGGACTGGAATGAAAAACTGTTTTTT. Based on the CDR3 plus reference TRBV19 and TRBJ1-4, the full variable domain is DGGITQSPKYLFRKEGQNVTLSCEQNLNHDAMYWYRQDPGQGLRLIYYSQIVNDFQKGDIAEGYSVSREKKESFPLTVTSAQKNPTAFYLCASSPDWNEKLFFGSGTQLSVL.

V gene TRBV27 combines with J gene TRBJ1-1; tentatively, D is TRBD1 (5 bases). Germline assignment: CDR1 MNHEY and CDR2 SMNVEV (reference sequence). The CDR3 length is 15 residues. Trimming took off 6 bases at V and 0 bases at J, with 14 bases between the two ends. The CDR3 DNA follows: TGTGCCAGCAGACGTGGGGGGTCCGTGAACACTGAAGCTTTCTTT. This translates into CASRRGGSVNTEAFF.

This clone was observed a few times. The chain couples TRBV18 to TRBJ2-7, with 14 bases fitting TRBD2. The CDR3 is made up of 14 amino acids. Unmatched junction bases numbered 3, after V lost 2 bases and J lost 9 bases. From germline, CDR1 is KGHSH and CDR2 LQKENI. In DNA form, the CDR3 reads TGTGCCAGCTCACCAGGTGGACTAGCGGGGGGGCAGTACTTC. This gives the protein CASSPGGLAGGQYF.

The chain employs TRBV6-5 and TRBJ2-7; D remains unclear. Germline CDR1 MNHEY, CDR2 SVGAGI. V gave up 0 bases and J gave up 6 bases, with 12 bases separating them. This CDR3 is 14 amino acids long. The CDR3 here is CASSYSGTYGEQYF. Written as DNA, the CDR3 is TGTGCCAGCAGTTACTCGGGCACATACGGCGAGCAGTACTTC.

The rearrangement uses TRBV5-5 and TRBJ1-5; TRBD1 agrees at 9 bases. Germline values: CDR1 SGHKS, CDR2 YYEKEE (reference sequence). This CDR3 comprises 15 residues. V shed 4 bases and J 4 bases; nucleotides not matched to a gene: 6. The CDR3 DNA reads TGTGCCAGCAGCCCCGGGACAGGGCCTAATCAGCCCCAGCATTTT. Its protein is CASSPGTGPNQPQHF.

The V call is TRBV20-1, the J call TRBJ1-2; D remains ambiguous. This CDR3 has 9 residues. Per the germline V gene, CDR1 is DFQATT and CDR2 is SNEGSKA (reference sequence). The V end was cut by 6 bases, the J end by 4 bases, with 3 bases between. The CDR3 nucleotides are TGCAGTGCCCTCTATGGCTACACCTTC. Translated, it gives CSALYGYTF.

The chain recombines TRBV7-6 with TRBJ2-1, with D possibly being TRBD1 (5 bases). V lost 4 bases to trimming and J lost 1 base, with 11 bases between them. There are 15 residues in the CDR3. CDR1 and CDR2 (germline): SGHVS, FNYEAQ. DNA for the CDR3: TGTGCCAGCAGCTCCGGCAGGGTTTCCTACAATGAGCAGTTCTTC. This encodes CASSSGRVSYNEQFF. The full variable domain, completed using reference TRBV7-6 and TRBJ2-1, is GAGVSQSPRYKVTKRGQDVALRCDPISGHVSLYWYRQALGQGPEFLTYFNYEAQQDKSGLPNDRFSAERPEGSISTLTIQRTEQRDSAMYRCASSSGRVSYNEQFFGPGTRLTVL.